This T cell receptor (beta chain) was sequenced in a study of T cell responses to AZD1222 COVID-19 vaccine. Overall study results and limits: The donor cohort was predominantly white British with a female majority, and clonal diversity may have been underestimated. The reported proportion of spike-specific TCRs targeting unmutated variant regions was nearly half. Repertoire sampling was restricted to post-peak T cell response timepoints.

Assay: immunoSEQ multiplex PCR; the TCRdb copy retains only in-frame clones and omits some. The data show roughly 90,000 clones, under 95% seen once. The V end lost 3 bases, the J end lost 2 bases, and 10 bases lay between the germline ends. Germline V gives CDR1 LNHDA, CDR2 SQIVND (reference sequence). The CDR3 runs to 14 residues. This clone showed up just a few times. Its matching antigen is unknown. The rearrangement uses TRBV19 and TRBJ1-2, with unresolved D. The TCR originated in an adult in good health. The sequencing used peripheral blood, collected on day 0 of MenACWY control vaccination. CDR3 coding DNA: TGTGCCAGTAGTATTTGGGAATGGAACTATGGCTACACCTTC. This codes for CASSIWEWNYGYTF. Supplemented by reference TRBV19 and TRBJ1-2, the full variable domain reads DGGITQSPKYLFRKEGQNVTLSCEQNLNHDAMYWYRQDPGQGLRLIYYSQIVNDFQKGDIAEGYSVSREKKESFPLTVTSAQKNPTAFYLCASSIWEWNYGYTFGSGTRLTVV.